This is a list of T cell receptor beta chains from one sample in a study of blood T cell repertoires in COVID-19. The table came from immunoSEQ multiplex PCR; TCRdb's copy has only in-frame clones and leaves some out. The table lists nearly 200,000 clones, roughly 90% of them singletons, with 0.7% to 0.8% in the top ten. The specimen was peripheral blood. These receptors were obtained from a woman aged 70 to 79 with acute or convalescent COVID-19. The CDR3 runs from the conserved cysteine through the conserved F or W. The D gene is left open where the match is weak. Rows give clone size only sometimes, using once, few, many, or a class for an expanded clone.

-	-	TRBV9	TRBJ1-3	TGTGCCAGCAGCGTAGGGATTCGAGGGCAGGCCTCTGGAAACACCATATATTTT	CASSVGIRGQASGNTIYF
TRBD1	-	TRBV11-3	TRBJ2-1	TGTGCCAGCAGCGACAGGGTTGGAGAGCAGTTCTTC	CASSDRVGEQFF
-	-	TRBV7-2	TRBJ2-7	TGTGCCAGCAGCCTCAGTCGGGTCCAGGGTCAGTACTTC	CASSLSRVQGQYF
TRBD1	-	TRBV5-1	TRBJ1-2	TGCGCCAGCAGCTCGGTGACAGGGAAAGTTGATGGCTACACCTTC	CASSSVTGKVDGYTF
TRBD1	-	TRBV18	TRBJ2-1	TGTGCCAGCTCACCTCGGACAGGAGGATCCGATGAGCAGTTCTTC	CASSPRTGGSDEQFF
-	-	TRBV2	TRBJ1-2	TGTGCCAGCAGTGACCCCCTAGGAGGCTACGGCTATGGCTACACCTTC	CASSDPLGGYGYGYTF
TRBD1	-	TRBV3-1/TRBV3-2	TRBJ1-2	TGTGCCAGCAGCCCCCATGGGACAGGGGGCAACTATGGCTACACCTTC	CASSPHGTGGNYGYTF
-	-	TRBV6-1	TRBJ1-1	TGTGCCAGCAGTGTAGCAGCTAACACTGAAGCTTTCTTT	CASSVAANTEAFF
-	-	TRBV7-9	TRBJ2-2	TGTGCCAGCAGCTCTCCTACGCGGAACACCGGGGAGCTGTTTTTT	CASSSPTRNTGELFF
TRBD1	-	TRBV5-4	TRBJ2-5	TGTGCCAGCAGCTCGAGACAGGGGGCGAGAGAGACCCAGTACTTC	CASSSRQGARETQYF
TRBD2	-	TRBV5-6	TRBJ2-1	TGTGCCAGCAGCTTGGTAAGCGGGGGGCTCTCCTACAATGAGCAGTTCTTC	CASSLVSGGLSYNEQFF
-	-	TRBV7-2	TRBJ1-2	TGTGCCAGCAGCTCTTCCCGGGTAGACTATGGCTACACCTTC	CASSSSRVDYGYTF
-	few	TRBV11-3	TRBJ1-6	TGTGCCAGCAGCTTAGATCAGGTCTCACCCCTCCACTTT	CASSLDQVSPLHF
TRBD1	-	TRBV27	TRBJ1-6	TGTGCCAGCAGTTTATCGCCCACAGGGGGCACTTCACCCCTCCACTTT	CASSLSPTGGTSPLHF
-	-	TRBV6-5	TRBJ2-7	TGTGCCAGCAGTTACCTCACTAGGGCTCCTTACGAGCAGTACTTC	CASSYLTRAPYEQYF
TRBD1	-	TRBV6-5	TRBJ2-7	TGTGCCAGCAGTACAACCGGGACAGGGTTTTACGAGCAGTACTTC	CASSTTGTGFYEQYF
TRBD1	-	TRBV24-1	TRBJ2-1	TGTGCCACCTCCGACAGGGCTAGGAACAATGAGCAGTTCTTC	CATSDRARNNEQFF
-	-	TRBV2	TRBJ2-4	TGTGCCAGCAGTGAAGATGGGGGGGCCAAAAACATTCAGTACTTC	CASSEDGGAKNIQYF
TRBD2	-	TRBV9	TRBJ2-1	TGTGCCAGCAGCGTGTCGGGACTAGGACAGAATGAGCAGTTCTTC	CASSVSGLGQNEQFF
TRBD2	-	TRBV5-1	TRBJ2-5	TGCGCCAGCAGCTTGGCAGTCCGGACTAGCGGACAAGAGACCCAGTACTTC	CASSLAVRTSGQETQYF
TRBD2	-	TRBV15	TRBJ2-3	TGTGCCACCCTTCCCGGGAGCGGGGGGGCCGATACGCAGTATTTT	CATLPGSGGADTQYF
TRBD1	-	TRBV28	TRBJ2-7	TGTGCCATAGCAGGACAGGGGGCTTTTGAGCAGTACTTC	CAIAGQGAFEQYF
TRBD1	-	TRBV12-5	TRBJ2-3	TGTGCTAGTGGACGGGACAGTCGAGGGCGAGATACGCAGTATTTT	CASGRDSRGRDTQYF
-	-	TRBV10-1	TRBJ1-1	TGCGCCAGCAGTGCCCAGCGGGGGAGGACTGAAGCTTTCTTT	CASSAQRGRTEAFF
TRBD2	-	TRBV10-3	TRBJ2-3	TGTGCCATCAACCCGGGACTAGCCGCCGCCACAGATACGCAGTATTTT	CAINPGLAAATDTQYF
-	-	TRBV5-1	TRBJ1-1	TGCGCCAGCAGCGAGTACAGGGAGGGGAACACTGAAGCTTTCTTT	CASSEYREGNTEAFF
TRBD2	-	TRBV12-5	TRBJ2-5	TGTGCTAGTGTTTACACGGGGGGGCCAGAGACCCAGTACTTC	CASVYTGGPETQYF
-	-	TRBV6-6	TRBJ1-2	TGTGCCAGCAGAGACACGACGGACTATGGCTACACCTTC	CASRDTTDYGYTF
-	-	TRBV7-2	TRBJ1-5	TGTGCCAGCAGCTTACGACGCGGGGGGGGTCAGCCCCAGCATTTT	CASSLRRGGGQPQHF
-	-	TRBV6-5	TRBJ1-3	TGTGCCAGCAGTTACTCTGGGAGCTCTGGAAACACCATATATTTT	CASSYSGSSGNTIYF
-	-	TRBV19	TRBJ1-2	TGTGCCAGTAGTACTAGTCGGCGGCATAATGGCTATGGCTACACCTTC	CASSTSRRHNGYGYTF
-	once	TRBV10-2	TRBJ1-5	TGCGCCAGCAGTGAGTCGGGCGGGAGAAGGCCCCAGCATTTT	CASSESGGRRPQHF
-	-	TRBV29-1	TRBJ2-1	TGCAGCGTGGCCCACAATGAGCAGTTCTTC	CSVAHNEQFF
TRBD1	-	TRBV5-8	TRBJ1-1	TGTGCCAGCAGCCCTGAGGGGGCTCCAGCTTTCTTT	CASSPEGAPAFF
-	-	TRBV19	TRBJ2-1	TGTGCCAGTAGCAGTATTGGGAGGGGGGCCTACAATGAGCAGTTCTTC	CASSSIGRGAYNEQFF
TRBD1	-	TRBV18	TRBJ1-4	TGTGCCAGCTCCACGGACAGGGGAGATGAAAAACTGTTTTTT	CASSTDRGDEKLFF
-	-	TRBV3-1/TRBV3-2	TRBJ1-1	TGTGCCAGCAGCCAAGGCCCCCGGGGGAGCACTGAAGCTTTCTTT	CASSQGPRGSTEAFF
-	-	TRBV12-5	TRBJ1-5	TGTGCTAGTGGTTTGGACAGAGTGGGCAATCAGCCCCAGCATTTT	CASGLDRVGNQPQHF
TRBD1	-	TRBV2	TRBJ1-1	TGTGCCAGCAGTGGACCGGGACAGGGGAACACTGAAGCTTTCTTT	CASSGPGQGNTEAFF
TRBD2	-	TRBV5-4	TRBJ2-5	TGTGCCAGCAGCATACGACTAGCGGGTAGCCAAGAGACCCAGTACTTC	CASSIRLAGSQETQYF
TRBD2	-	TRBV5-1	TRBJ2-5	TGCGCCAGCAGCTTAGCGGGGCTAGAGACCCAGTACTTC	CASSLAGLETQYF
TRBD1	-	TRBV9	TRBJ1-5	TGTGCCAGCAGCCTCGAGGGGACAGGGGCTCAGCCCCAGCATTTT	CASSLEGTGAQPQHF
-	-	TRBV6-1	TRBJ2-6	TGTGCCAGCAGTGAGTTAATCTCTGGGGCCAACGTCCTGACTTTC	CASSELISGANVLTF
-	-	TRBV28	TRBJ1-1	TGTGCCAGCCCAAACCGACAAAACACTGAAGCTTTCTTT	CASPNRQNTEAFF
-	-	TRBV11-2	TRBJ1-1	TGTGCCAGCACCCTCGGTGCAGGGTGGGACACTGAAGCTTTCTTT	CASTLGAGWDTEAFF
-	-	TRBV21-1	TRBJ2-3	TGTGCCAGCAGCAAAGGTTTAAGCGGGACAAAAGATACGCAGTATTTT	CASSKGLSGTKDTQYF
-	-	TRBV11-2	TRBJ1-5	TGTGCCAGCAGCTTAGATTGGGGCGAGAATCAGCCCCAGCATTTT	CASSLDWGENQPQHF
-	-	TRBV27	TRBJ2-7	TGTGCCAGCAGTTTATGGGGCAGGGCCTACGAGCAGTACTTC	CASSLWGRAYEQYF
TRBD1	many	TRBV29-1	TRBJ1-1	TGCAGCGCATTGACAGGGGAGGACACTGAAGCTTTCTTT	CSALTGEDTEAFF
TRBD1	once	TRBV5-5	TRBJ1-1	TGTGCCAGCAGCTTGGTCGGGACAGATCAGGAAGCTTTCTTT	CASSLVGTDQEAFF
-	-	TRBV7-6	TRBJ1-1	TGTGCCAGCGCAGGTATTAGGAGGGCTGAAGCTTTCTTT	CASAGIRRAEAFF